The rows below give T cell receptor beta chains drawn from one sample of a study of siplizumab effects on memory and regulatory T cells. The repertoire was sequenced with immunoSEQ multiplex PCR; TCRdb's copy has only in-frame clones and lacks some. The repertoire includes 80,000 to 95,000 clones, 85% to 95% of them detected once, and approximately 17% sits in the top ten. Specimen: CD8+ T cells sorted from blood. These receptors were obtained from a human donor in good health. The CDR3 runs from the conserved cysteine through the conserved F or W. D genes are given only for firm matches.

J gene | D gene | V gene | CDR3 protein | CDR3 DNA
TRBJ1-1 | NA | TRBV5-6 | CASSLVSAGRGTEAFF | TGTGCCAGCAGCTTGGTATCTGCGGGCCGGGGCACTGAAGCTTTCTTT
TRBJ2-3 | NA | TRBV2 | CASRPRADTQYF | TGTGCCAGCAGACCCAGGGCTGATACGCAGTATTTT
TRBJ2-1 | NA | TRBV9 | CASSVASKRSYNEQFF | TGTGCCAGCAGCGTAGCTTCTAAGCGCTCCTACAATGAGCAGTTCTTC
TRBJ1-2 | NA | TRBV11-2 | CASSSEAGANYGYTF | TGTGCCAGCAGCTCCGAAGCGGGCGCTAACTATGGCTACACCTTC
TRBJ2-1 | TRBD2 | TRBV5-6 | CASSPTSGRLSSYNEQFF | TGTGCCAGCAGCCCGACTAGCGGGAGGCTCAGCTCCTACAATGAGCAGTTCTTC
TRBJ2-6 | NA | TRBV9 | CASSVAGGGSGANVLTF | TGTGCCAGCAGCGTAGCCGGAGGGGGCTCAGGGGCCAACGTCCTGACTTTC
TRBJ2-1 | NA | TRBV5-1 | CASSLDWGSYNEQFF | TGCGCCAGCAGCTTGGACTGGGGCTCCTACAATGAGCAGTTCTTC
TRBJ2-1 | TRBD2 | TRBV4-1 | CASSRSGGSGPFATPYNEQFF | TGCGCCAGCAGCCGATCGGGGGGTAGCGGCCCTTTTGCCACACCCTACAATGAGCAGTTCTTC
TRBJ2-5 | NA | TRBV13 | CASSLGRMRETQYF | TGTGCCAGCAGCTTAGGCAGGATGCGAGAGACCCAGTACTTC
TRBJ2-1 | TRBD2 | TRBV5-4 | CASTTSGTYNEQFF | TGTGCCAGCACGACTAGCGGGACCTACAATGAGCAGTTCTTC
TRBJ2-1 | NA | TRBV7-8 | CASSLVGNEQFF | TGTGCCAGCAGCTTAGTTGGAAATGAGCAGTTCTTC
TRBJ1-1 | NA | TRBV29-1 | CSVEPPREGTTEAFF | TGCAGCGTTGAGCCACCCAGGGAAGGGACCACTGAAGCTTTCTTT
TRBJ1-4 | TRBD1 | TRBV7-9 | CASQGVDEKLFF | TGTGCCAGCCAGGGGGTGGATGAAAAACTGTTTTTT
TRBJ1-1 | TRBD1 | TRBV27 | CASSWAGGMNTEAFF | TGTGCCAGCTCGTGGGCAGGGGGCATGAACACTGAAGCTTTCTTT
TRBJ1-2 | TRBD1 | TRBV7-9 | CASSLGEETGRNGYTF | TGTGCCAGCAGCTTAGGCGAGGAGACAGGGAGGAATGGCTACACCTTC
TRBJ2-5 | NA | TRBV28 | CASSVTSGAETQYF | TGTGCCAGCAGTGTGACCTCCGGCGCGGAGACCCAGTACTTC